A selection of T cell receptor beta chains follows, all from one sample in a study of cytomegalovirus exposure and HLA in healthy donors. TCRdb's table, derived via immunoSEQ multiplex PCR, lists solely in-frame clones and lacks some. This sample has about 190,000 clones; about 80% occur once, and the top ten carry 0.85% to 1.4%. Sequencing was carried out using PBMCs. These receptors all come from a woman aged 40-49 years in good health and CMV-seronegative. Each CDR3 is given with its conserved first and last residue. A D gene is named only where the DNA matches it firmly. The size of a clone is reported for some rows only, either as once, few or many, or as a class for expanded clones.

D gene	clone size	V gene	J gene	CDR3 protein	CDR3 DNA
NA	few	TRBV6-1	TRBJ1-5	CASNQRRESNQPQHF	TGTGCCAGCAATCAAAGGAGGGAGAGCAATCAGCCCCAGCATTTT
TRBD2	NA	TRBV29-1	TRBJ2-3	CSVGETSGSADTQYF	TGCAGCGTTGGGGAAACTAGCGGGAGCGCAGATACGCAGTATTTT
TRBD2	once	TRBV9	TRBJ2-5	CASSVGVREEQETQYF	TGTGCCAGCAGCGTAGGAGTGCGGGAGGAACAAGAGACCCAGTACTTC
TRBD1	NA	TRBV18	TRBJ1-1	CASSPQSTGQVEGSFF	TGTGCCAGCTCACCACAGTCGACGGGACAGGTGGAAGGGTCTTTCTTT
NA	NA	TRBV27	TRBJ1-6	CASSFTGIDISPLHF	TGTGCCAGCAGTTTCACCGGGATAGACATTTCACCCCTCCACTTT
TRBD1	NA	TRBV6-6	TRBJ1-2	CATHEPKGARIYGYTF	TGTGCCACCCATGAACCCAAGGGGGCGCGGATATATGGCTACACCTTC
NA	NA	TRBV30	TRBJ1-2	CADMTANYGYTF	TGTGCCGACATGACGGCTAACTATGGCTACACCTTC
NA	NA	TRBV2	TRBJ2-7	CASSKRTDSYEQYF	TGTGCCAGCAGTAAACGGACAGATTCCTACGAGCAGTACTTC
NA	few	TRBV7-9	TRBJ1-1	CASSPDAFF	TGTGCCAGCAGCCCAGATGCTTTCTTT
NA	NA	TRBV29-1	TRBJ1-4	CSVESRGKDGKLFF	TGCAGCGTTGAAAGCAGGGGAAAGGACGGAAAACTGTTTTTT
TRBD2	NA	TRBV6-5	TRBJ2-2	CASSSTSGSRTGELFF	TGTGCCAGCAGTTCGACTAGCGGGTCGCGTACCGGGGAGCTGTTTTTT
NA	NA	TRBV7-8	TRBJ2-7	CASSPTSGGQYF	TGTGCCAGCAGCCCCACCTCCGGCGGGCAGTACTTC
NA	NA	TRBV30	TRBJ1-2	CAWVRVSCGYTF	TGTGCCTGGGTGCGGGTTTCCTGTGGCTACACCTTC
TRBD1	NA	TRBV7-9	TRBJ1-2	CASSPNRGRGYGYTF	TGTGCCAGCAGCCCTAACAGGGGGCGCGGCTATGGCTACACCTTC
NA	NA	TRBV5-1	TRBJ1-3	CASSSAQVNSGNTIYF	TGCGCCAGCAGTTCCGCTCAGGTTAACTCTGGAAACACCATATATTTT
TRBD1	NA	TRBV9	TRBJ2-3	CASSETGGHTQYF	TGTGCCAGCAGCGAGACAGGGGGCCATACGCAGTATTTT
TRBD2	NA	TRBV7-2	TRBJ2-1	CASSLEGTRENEQFF	TGTGCCAGCAGCTTAGAGGGGACTAGGGAGAATGAGCAGTTCTTC
TRBD1	NA	TRBV7-6	TRBJ2-5	CASSPGGGTGPAQETQYF	TGTGCCAGCAGCCCAGGGGGTGGGACAGGACCCGCCCAAGAGACCCAGTACTTC